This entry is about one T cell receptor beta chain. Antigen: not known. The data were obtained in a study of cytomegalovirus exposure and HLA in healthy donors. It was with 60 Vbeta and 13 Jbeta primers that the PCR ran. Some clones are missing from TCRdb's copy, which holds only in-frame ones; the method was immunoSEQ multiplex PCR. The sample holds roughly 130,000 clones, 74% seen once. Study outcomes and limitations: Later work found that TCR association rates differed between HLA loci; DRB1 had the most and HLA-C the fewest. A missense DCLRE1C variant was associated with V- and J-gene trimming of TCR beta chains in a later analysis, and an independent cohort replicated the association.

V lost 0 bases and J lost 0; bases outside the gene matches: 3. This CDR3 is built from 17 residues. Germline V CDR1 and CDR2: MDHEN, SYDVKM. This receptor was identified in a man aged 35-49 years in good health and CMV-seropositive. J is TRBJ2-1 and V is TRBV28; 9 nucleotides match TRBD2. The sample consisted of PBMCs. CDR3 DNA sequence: TGTGCCAGCAGTTTATGGACTAGCGGAAGCTCCTACAATGAGCAGTTCTTC. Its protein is CASSLWTSGSSYNEQFF.